This T cell receptor beta chain was captured by sequencing in a study of CD8+ T cells in alopecia areata. Study-wide context: Tofacitinib administration to treated patients was oral, at 5 to 10 mg twice daily. Patients remained on tofacitinib for 6 to 18 months and then went 6 months without it. Study-wide findings and caveats: The study found TCR sharing across patients less clear than in mice, possibly for HLA reasons.

This clone was seen only once. Its antigen is not identified. Extracted RNA was reverse transcribed into cDNA, the sequencing template. Profiled with immunoSEQ multiplex PCR; TCRdb holds only in-frame clones, not every one. This table holds about 130,000 clones, 49% found once. Samples from alopecia areata patients were lesional scalp punch biopsies and peripheral blood. V was cut by 0 bases and J by 0 bases, with 5 bases left in between. Germline loops: CDR1 MNHEY, CDR2 SMNVEV (reference sequence). The CDR3 covers 14 residues. The chain links TRBV27 to TRBJ1-2, with D hard to call. The sequence came from a human donor with alopecia areata. Material: CD8+ T cells sorted from blood, obtained at week 0. In DNA, the CDR3 is TGTGCCAGCAGTTTATCGGCCGCTAACTATGGCTACACCTTC. Its protein is CASSLSAANYGYTF.